This T cell receptor beta chain came from a study of shared clonotypes between healthy human individuals. The genomic DNA of each subset was split evenly across several immunoSEQ plates. Sequenced by immunoSEQ multiplex PCR; TCRdb stores in-frame clones only, minus some. The table has hundreds of thousands of clones, approximately 79% seen once; the top ten hold under 2%. The CDR3 contains 13 residues. The V gene lost 4 bases and the J gene lost 3 bases, with 9 bases spanning the gap. Germline V lookup: CDR1 SGHVS, CDR2 FQNEAQ. V is TRBV7-8 and J is TRBJ1-1; D not certain. The TCR was taken from a woman aged 25-40 years in good health. Sequencing used memory CD4+ T cells sorted from blood. Described subset: CD45RA-negative fraction. DNA of the CDR3: TGTGCCAGCAGCTCGCAGAAGGACACTGAAGCTTTCTTT. Its protein is CASSSQKDTEAFF.